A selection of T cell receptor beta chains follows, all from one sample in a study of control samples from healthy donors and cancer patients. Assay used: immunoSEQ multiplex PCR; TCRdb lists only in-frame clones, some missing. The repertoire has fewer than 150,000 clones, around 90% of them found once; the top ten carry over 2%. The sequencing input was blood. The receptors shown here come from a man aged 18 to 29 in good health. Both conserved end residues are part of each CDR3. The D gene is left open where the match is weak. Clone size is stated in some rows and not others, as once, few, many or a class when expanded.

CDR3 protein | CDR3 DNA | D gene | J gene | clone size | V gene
CAWRDRDRGLVNEQFF | TGTGCCTGGAGGGACCGGGACAGGGGCCTGGTCAATGAGCAGTTCTTC | TRBD1 | TRBJ2-1 | . | TRBV30
CASGPGLAGGRYYNEQFF | TGTGCTAGTGGTCCGGGACTAGCGGGTGGGCGATACTACAATGAGCAGTTCTTC | TRBD2 | TRBJ2-1 | . | TRBV12-5
CAWSYLHSYEQYF | TGTGCCTGGTCCTACCTACATTCCTACGAGCAGTACTTC | . | TRBJ2-7 | . | TRBV30
CASAGAGDGYTF | TGTGCCAGCGCTGGGGCAGGAGATGGCTACACCTTC | . | TRBJ1-2 | . | TRBV9
CASSPQRAGGRNTQYF | TGTGCCAGCAGTCCGCAGAGAGCGGGGGGGCGGAATACGCAGTATTTT | TRBD2 | TRBJ2-3 | . | TRBV28
CASSPPWGQGAYNEQFF | TGTGCCAGCAGCCCCCCCTGGGGACAGGGGGCTTACAATGAGCAGTTCTTC | TRBD1 | TRBJ2-1 | . | TRBV9
CAGGTSAGGYTF | TGTGCCGGGGGGACATCGGCAGGCGGCTACACCTTC | . | TRBJ1-2 | . | TRBV5-4
CASSFLRNQPQHF | TGTGCCAGCAGTTTTTTAAGGAATCAGCCCCAGCATTTT | . | TRBJ1-5 | . | TRBV12-3/TRBV12-4
CASSQQGAVDGYTF | TGCGCCAGCAGCCAACAGGGGGCCGTCGATGGCTACACCTTC | TRBD1 | TRBJ1-2 | . | TRBV4-1
CASSVGHANEKLFF | TGTGCCAGCAGCGTGGGGCACGCTAATGAAAAACTGTTTTTT | . | TRBJ1-4 | . | TRBV9
CASIPGLAGGSSYNEQFF | TGTGCCAGCATCCCGGGACTAGCGGGAGGGAGCTCCTACAATGAGCAGTTCTTC | TRBD2 | TRBJ2-1 | . | TRBV11-2
CAWSVFGTGGNQPQHF | TGTGCCTGGAGTGTTTTCGGGACAGGGGGCAATCAGCCCCAGCATTTT | TRBD1 | TRBJ1-5 | . | TRBV30
CASSSKIRGGDTGELFF | TGTGCCAGCAGCTCTAAGATTCGGGGGGGCGACACCGGGGAGCTGTTTTTT | TRBD2 | TRBJ2-2 | . | TRBV5-6
CASSLGDRGSGNEQFF | TGCGCCAGCAGCTTGGGGGACAGGGGATCTGGCAATGAGCAGTTCTTC | TRBD1 | TRBJ2-1 | . | TRBV5-1
CASSVDWGAGGELFF | TGTGCCAGCAGCGTAGACTGGGGGGCCGGCGGGGAGCTGTTTTTT | . | TRBJ2-2 | few | TRBV9
CASSLGPGAQHF | TGTGCCAGCAGCCTGGGACCGGGGGCCCAGCATTTT | . | TRBJ1-5 | . | TRBV5-6
CASSAQDSTGEKLFF | TGTGCCAGCAGCGCGCAGGACAGCACGGGTGAAAAACTGTTTTTT | . | TRBJ1-4 | once | TRBV9
CASSPRRGGYSNQPQHF | TGTGCCAGCAGTCCCCGCAGGGGAGGCTATAGCAATCAGCCCCAGCATTTT | . | TRBJ1-5 | . | TRBV6-2/TRBV6-3
CASSYSFGRDQETQYF | TGTGCCAGCAGTTACTCATTCGGGCGGGATCAAGAGACCCAGTACTTC | . | TRBJ2-5 | once | TRBV6-5
CASSPGPLSNQPQHF | TGCGCCAGCAGCCCTGGACCGCTAAGCAATCAGCCCCAGCATTTT | . | TRBJ1-5 | once | TRBV4-1
CASSEGRTINQPQHF | TGTGCCAGCAGTGAAGGGCGGACAATCAATCAGCCCCAGCATTTT | . | TRBJ1-5 | . | TRBV6-1
CASSIDPGTWIAKNIQYF | TGTGCCAGTAGTATAGATCCCGGGACATGGATAGCCAAAAACATTCAGTACTTC | . | TRBJ2-4 | . | TRBV19
CASSLGTGWSQPQHF | TGTGCCAGCAGCCTCGGGACAGGGTGGAGTCAGCCCCAGCATTTT | TRBD1 | TRBJ1-5 | few | TRBV5-8
CASSLRHGQGVSGANVLTF | TGCGCCAGCAGCTTGAGGCACGGACAGGGGGTCTCTGGGGCCAACGTCCTGACTTTC | TRBD1 | TRBJ2-6 | . | TRBV5-1
CASSFSWDRNNEQFF | TGCGCCAGCAGCTTCAGTTGGGACCGAAACAATGAGCAGTTCTTC | . | TRBJ2-1 | . | TRBV5-1
CASSLSYQETQYF | TGTGCCAGCAGCTTATCGTACCAAGAGACCCAGTACTTC | . | TRBJ2-5 | . | TRBV11-3
CAIRGGQGDGYTF | TGTGCCATCAGGGGGGGACAGGGGGATGGCTACACCTTC | TRBD1 | TRBJ1-2 | . | TRBV10-3
CASSHPTGRQETQYF | TGCGCCAGCAGCCATCCGACAGGGAGACAAGAGACCCAGTACTTC | TRBD1 | TRBJ2-5 | once | TRBV4-1
CASSIFPWSGDNSPLHF | TGTGCCAGCAGTATCTTTCCGTGGTCCGGGGATAATTCACCCCTCCACTTT | . | TRBJ1-6 | . | TRBV27
CASSQAAGGHEQYF | TGTGCCAGCAGCCAAGCGGCAGGGGGCCACGAGCAGTACTTC | TRBD1 | TRBJ2-7 | few | TRBV3-1/TRBV3-2
CASSPWQGTTDTQYF | TGCGCCAGCAGCCCGTGGCAGGGGACCACAGATACGCAGTATTTT | . | TRBJ2-3 | . | TRBV5-1
CASSPGRSASGYTF | TGTGCCAGCAGTCCGGGACGGTCAGCGAGTGGCTACACCTTC | . | TRBJ1-2 | once | TRBV6-2/TRBV6-3
CASRGAGYEEAFF | TGTGCCAGCAGGGGGGCCGGGTACGAGGAAGCTTTCTTT | . | TRBJ1-1 | . | TRBV7-2
CASILGGGTYEQYF | TGTGCCAGCATCCTCGGGGGAGGGACCTACGAGCAGTACTTC | TRBD2 | TRBJ2-7 | . | TRBV28
CASSWGTGELFF | TGTGCCAGCAGTTGGGGGACCGGGGAGCTGTTTTTT | . | TRBJ2-2 | . | TRBV27
CASSPFRGTGGKTQYF | TGTGCCAGCAGTCCTTTTAGGGGGACAGGGGGAAAGACCCAGTACTTC | TRBD1 | TRBJ2-5 | . | TRBV27
CASSGRQGDYEQYF | TGTGCCAGCAGCGGCCGACAGGGAGACTACGAGCAGTACTTC | TRBD1 | TRBJ2-7 | . | TRBV9
CASSQGRDSPLHF | TGTGCCAGCAGCCAAGGAAGGGACTCACCCCTCCACTTT | . | TRBJ1-6 | . | TRBV3-1/TRBV3-2
CASSDGQGHVYNEQFF | TGTGCCAGCAGTGATGGACAGGGCCACGTCTACAATGAGCAGTTCTTC | TRBD1 | TRBJ2-1 | . | TRBV6-1
CASISSYEQYF | TGTGCCAGCATCAGCTCCTACGAGCAGTACTTC | . | TRBJ2-7 | . | TRBV2
CASSLVNMGSPLHF | TGTGCCAGCAGCTTAGTTAACATGGGGTCACCCCTCCACTTT | . | TRBJ1-6 | . | TRBV7-2
CASSQYGLAGDNEQFF | TGTGCCAGCAGCCAATACGGACTAGCGGGCGACAATGAGCAGTTCTTC | TRBD2 | TRBJ2-1 | . | TRBV3-1/TRBV3-2
CASSQDPAGGYTF | TGTGCCAGCAGCCAAGATCCGGCTGGTGGCTACACCTTC | . | TRBJ1-2 | . | TRBV3-1/TRBV3-2
CASSLFRGYEQYF | TGTGCCAGCAGTTTGTTCCGGGGCTACGAGCAGTACTTC | . | TRBJ2-7 | . | TRBV27
CASSQDAGGLYNEQFF | TGTGCCAGCAGCCAAGATGCGGGGGGACTATATAATGAGCAGTTCTTC | TRBD2 | TRBJ2-1 | . | TRBV4-2
CASSLFGSPGYTF | TGTGCCAGCAGTTTATTCGGTTCTCCGGGCTACACCTTC | . | TRBJ1-2 | . | TRBV28
CASSQGFSYEQYF | TGCGCCAGCAGTCAGGGTTTCTCCTACGAGCAGTACTTC | . | TRBJ2-7 | . | TRBV5-1
CASSEAGGSGHEQFF | TGTGCCAGCAGTGAAGCGGGGGGGTCAGGGCATGAGCAGTTCTTC | TRBD2 | TRBJ2-1 | once | TRBV2
CASNLGGSSYNSPLHF | TGTGCCAGCAACTTGGGCGGTAGCTCCTATAATTCACCCCTCCACTTT | . | TRBJ1-6 | once | TRBV5-6
CASSSLPGAQQTQYF | TGCGCCAGCAGCTCCCTACCGGGGGCCCAACAGACCCAGTACTTC | . | TRBJ2-5 | few | TRBV5-1
CASRTSGGKNIQYF | TGTGCCAGTAGAACTAGCGGGGGTAAAAACATTCAGTACTTC | TRBD2 | TRBJ2-4 | . | TRBV19
CASSYSGNGNTIYF | TGTGCCAGCAGTTATAGCGGTAATGGAAACACCATATATTTT | . | TRBJ1-3 | . | TRBV6-5